This T cell receptor beta chain was recorded in a study of shared clonotypes between healthy human individuals. For the study at large: Used for every donor were three CD4 naive, three CD4 memory, two CD8 naive and one CD8 memory plate. The study, taken as a whole, reports: What limited the represented genetic and exposure-history diversity was the small number of donors. Among four donors, approximately 4.6% of naive CD4 clonotypes were found in common.

This clone was counted a single time. Its matching antigen is unknown. The CDR3 consists of 14 residues. V lost 3 bases, J lost 4 bases, and 12 bases lay in between. The germline V gene has CDR1 SNHLY and CDR2 FYNNEI. The DNA input per sorted-subset replicate PCR was roughly 180 ng, corresponding to 28,000 or so T cell genomes. TCRdb keeps only in-frame clones here, not all; method: immunoSEQ multiplex PCR. The table has roughly 2.1 million clones, approximately 94% seen once. CD45RO-negative, CCR7-positively selected cells formed the naive CD8 fraction, excluding terminally differentiated effector memory CD45RA+ cells.

This TCR came from a man aged 18-30 years in good health. Some clones in this sample may be carry-over from other donors' samples. The sequenced material came from naive CD8+ T cells from PBMCs. V gene TRBV2 combines with J gene TRBJ1-2; D gene uncertain. Here the CDR3 reads CASSDGDNRYGYTF. The CDR3 region has the DNA TGTGCCAGCAGTGACGGTGATAACCGCTATGGCTACACCTTC. Full variable domain (rest looked up from reference TRBV2 and TRBJ1-2): EPEVTQTPSHQVTQMGQEVILRCVPISNHLYFYWYRQILGQKVEFLVSFYNNEISEKSEIFDDQFSVERPDGSNFTLKIRSTKLEDSAMYFCASSDGDNRYGYTFGSGTRLTVV.